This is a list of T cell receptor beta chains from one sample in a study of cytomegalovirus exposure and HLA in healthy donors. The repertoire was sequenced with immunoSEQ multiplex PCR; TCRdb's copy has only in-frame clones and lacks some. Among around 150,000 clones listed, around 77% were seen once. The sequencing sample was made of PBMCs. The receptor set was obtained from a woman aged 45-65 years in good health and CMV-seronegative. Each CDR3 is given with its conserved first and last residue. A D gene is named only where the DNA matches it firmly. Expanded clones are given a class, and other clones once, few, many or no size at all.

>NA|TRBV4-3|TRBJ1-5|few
TGCGCCAGCAGCCTCTTCCGGGGGCAGCCCCAGCATTTT
CASSLFRGQPQHF
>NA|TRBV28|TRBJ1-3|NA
TGTGCCAGCAGTCTAACTACGAAAACCACCATATATTTT
CASSLTTKTTIYF
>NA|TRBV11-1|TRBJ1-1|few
TGTGCCAGCAGCATCGGACAGAACACTGAAGCTTTCTTT
CASSIGQNTEAFF
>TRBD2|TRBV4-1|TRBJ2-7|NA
TGCGCCAGCAGCCGGGGGACTAGCGGCCACGAGCAGTACTTC
CASSRGTSGHEQYF
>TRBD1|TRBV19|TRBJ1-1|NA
TGTGCCAGTAGTATAGGAGGGGGCCGGAACACTGAAGCTTTCTTT
CASSIGGGRNTEAFF
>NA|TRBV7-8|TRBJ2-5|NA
TGTGCCAGCAGCTCCAGGGGAGAGACCCAGTACTTC
CASSSRGETQYF
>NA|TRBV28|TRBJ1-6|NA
TGTGCCAGCAGTTTAGAGCAGGGTAATTCACCCCTCCACTTT
CASSLEQGNSPLHF
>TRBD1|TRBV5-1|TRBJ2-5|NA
TGCGCCAGCAGCTGGTCCGGACAGGGTCAAGAGACCCAGTACTTC
CASSWSGQGQETQYF
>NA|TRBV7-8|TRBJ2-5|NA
TGTGCCAGCGGGCGGGCAGACCCAAGTAAGACCCAGTACTTC
CASGRADPSKTQYF
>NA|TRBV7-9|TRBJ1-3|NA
TGTGCCAGCAGCTTAGTAGTTGGCGGTGGAAACACCATATATTTT
CASSLVVGGGNTIYF
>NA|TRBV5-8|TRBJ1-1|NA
TGTGCCAGCAGCTTGAGCCGACAGACCAATCTCAACACTGAAGCTTTCTTT
CASSLSRQTNLNTEAFF
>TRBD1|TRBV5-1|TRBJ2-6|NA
TGCGCCAGCAGCTTTACAGGGGGCTCTACTGGGGCCAACGTCCTGACTTTC
CASSFTGGSTGANVLTF
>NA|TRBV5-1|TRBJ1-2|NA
TGCGCCAGCAGCTTGGCACACGACTATGGCTACACCTTC
CASSLAHDYGYTF
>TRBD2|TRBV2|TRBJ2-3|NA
TGTGCCAGCAGTGAACAAGGACTAGCGGGGGCCTACACAGATACGCAGTATTTT
CASSEQGLAGAYTDTQYF
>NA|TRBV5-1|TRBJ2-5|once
TGCGCCAGCAGACGTGTCCGGGACTCAGGGGGAGAGACCCAGTACTTC
CASRRVRDSGGETQYF
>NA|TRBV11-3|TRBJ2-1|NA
TGTGCCAGCAGCTTAGTTGCGGTGGGTCATGAGCAGTTCTTC
CASSLVAVGHEQFF
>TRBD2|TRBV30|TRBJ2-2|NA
TGTGCCTGGAGGCCTTTCAGCGGGGGAGGCACCGGGGAGCTGTTTTTT
CAWRPFSGGGTGELFF
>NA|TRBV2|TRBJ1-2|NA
TGTGCCAGCAGCGCGGACACTTACTATGGCTACACCTTC
CASSADTYYGYTF
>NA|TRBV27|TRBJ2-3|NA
TGTGCCAGCTGGGAGTTCGGGGGTACGCAGTATTTT
CASWEFGGTQYF
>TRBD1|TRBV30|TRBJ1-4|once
TGTGCCTGGAGCGTTGGGACAGGGGGCGGAAAACTGTTTTTT
CAWSVGTGGGKLFF
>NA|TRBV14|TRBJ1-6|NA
TGTGCCAGCAGCCAAAACAGGAGAGATTCACCCCTCCACTTT
CASSQNRRDSPLHF
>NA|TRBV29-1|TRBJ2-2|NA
TGCAGCGCGGCGGAGCAGCATGGCGCGAACACCGGGGAGCTGTTTTTT
CSAAEQHGANTGELFF
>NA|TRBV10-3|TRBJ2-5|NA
TGTGCCATCAGCGCGGACAGTGATGGGGAGACCCAGTACTTC
CAISADSDGETQYF
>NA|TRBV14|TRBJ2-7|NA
TGTGCCAGCAGCCTTGCGGGCGCCCCCCGTGAGCAGTACTTC
CASSLAGAPREQYF
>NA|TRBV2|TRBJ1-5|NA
TGTGCCAGCAACGACTGGTATCAGCCCCAGCATTTT
CASNDWYQPQHF
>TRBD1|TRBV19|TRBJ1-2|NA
TGTGCCAGTAGTATAGCCCTTGGACAGGGGGCTAACTATGGCTACACCTTC
CASSIALGQGANYGYTF
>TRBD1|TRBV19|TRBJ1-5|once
TGTGCCAGTAGTGCACAGACAGGGGGCAGGCAGCCCCAGCATTTT
CASSAQTGGRQPQHF
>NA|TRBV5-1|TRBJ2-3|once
TGCGCCAGCAGCTTGGATCCTTCAGATACGCAGTATTTT
CASSLDPSDTQYF
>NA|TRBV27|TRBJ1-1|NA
TGTGCCAGCAGTCCCCGAACGGTGAAGACTGAAGCTTTCTTT
CASSPRTVKTEAFF
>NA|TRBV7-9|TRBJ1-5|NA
TGTGCCAGCAGCCCCCCCGATCAGCCCCAGCATTTT
CASSPPDQPQHF
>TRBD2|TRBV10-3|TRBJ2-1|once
TGTGCCATCAGTGAGTCGACTAGCGGGGGAAACGAGCAGTTCTTC
CAISESTSGGNEQFF
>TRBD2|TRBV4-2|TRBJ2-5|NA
TGTGCCAGCAGCTTAGCTAGCGGGGGACAAGAGACCCAGTACTTC
CASSLASGGQETQYF
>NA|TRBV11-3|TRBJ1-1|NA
TGTGCCAGCAGCGCAGGAGGAACTGAAGCTTTCTTT
CASSAGGTEAFF
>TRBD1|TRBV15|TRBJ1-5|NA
TGTGCCACCAGCACTTCCACAGGGGAAGGCAATCAGCCCCAGCATTTT
CATSTSTGEGNQPQHF
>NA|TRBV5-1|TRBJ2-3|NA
TGCGCCAGCAGCTTGGAAGGGGTACCTAGCACAGATACGCAGTATTTT
CASSLEGVPSTDTQYF
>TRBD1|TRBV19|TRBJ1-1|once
TGTGCCAGTAGTCGAACACAGGGGTGGACTGAAGCTTTCTTT
CASSRTQGWTEAFF
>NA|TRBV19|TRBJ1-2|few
TGTGCCAGTAGTCCCGCAAGGCAGGGTTATGGCTACACCTTC
CASSPARQGYGYTF
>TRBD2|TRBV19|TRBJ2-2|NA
TGTGCCAGTAGTTCGGGGGGACTCGGGGAGCTGTTTTTT
CASSSGGLGELFF
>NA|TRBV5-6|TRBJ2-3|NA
TGTGCCAGCAGCTCGTGGGCATCTAGCACAGATACGCAGTATTTT
CASSSWASSTDTQYF
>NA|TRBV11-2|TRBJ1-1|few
TGTGCCAGCAGCCCTATCAGGACAATGAACACTGAAGCTTTCTTT
CASSPIRTMNTEAFF
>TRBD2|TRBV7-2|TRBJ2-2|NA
TGTGCCAGCAGCTTAGACGGGACTAGCGGGGGGGCCGGGGAGCTGTTTTTT
CASSLDGTSGGAGELFF
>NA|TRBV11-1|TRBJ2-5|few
TGTGCCAGCAGCCCAAGGGAGTTCCAAGAGACCCAGTACTTC
CASSPREFQETQYF
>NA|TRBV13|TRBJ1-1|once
TGTGCCAGCATCGGGGGGCGCACTGAAGCTTTCTTT
CASIGGRTEAFF
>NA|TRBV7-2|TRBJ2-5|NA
TGTGCCAGCAGCTTATCCTTCGGGGAGACCCAGTACTTC
CASSLSFGETQYF
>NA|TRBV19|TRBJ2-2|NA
TGTGCCAGTAGTATCGAGCCTATCGGGGAGCTGTTTTTT
CASSIEPIGELFF
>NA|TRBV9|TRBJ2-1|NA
TGTGCCAGCAGCTCAGGGGGGACTAGCAATGAGCAGTTCTTC
CASSSGGTSNEQFF
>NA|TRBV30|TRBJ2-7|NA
TGTGCCTGTAATGGGCAGGGGGGCTACGAGCAGTACTTC
CACNGQGGYEQYF
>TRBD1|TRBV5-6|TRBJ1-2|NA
TGTGCCAGCAGCTTGGCGCAGGGGGCTGTTAACTATGGCTACACCTTC
CASSLAQGAVNYGYTF
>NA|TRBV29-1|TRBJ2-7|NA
TGCAGCGTTCCCGGAGACGGCGCCGAGCAGTACTTC
CSVPGDGAEQYF
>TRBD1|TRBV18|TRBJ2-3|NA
TGTGCCAGCTCACCAGGGACAGCTGATACGCAGTATTTT
CASSPGTADTQYF
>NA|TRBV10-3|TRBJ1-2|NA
TGTGCCATCAAACAGGGAGCTAACTATGGCTACACCTTC
CAIKQGANYGYTF
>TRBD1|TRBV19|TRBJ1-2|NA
TGTGCCAGTAGTCCTCACAGGGGGAACTATGGCTACACCTTC
CASSPHRGNYGYTF
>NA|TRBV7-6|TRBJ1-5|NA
TGTGCCAGCACAGCAGGGGAGGGGGATCAGCCCCAGCATTTT
CASTAGEGDQPQHF
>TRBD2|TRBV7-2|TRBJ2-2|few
TGTGCCAGCAGCTTAGCACGGGCGCTAGCGGGACGAAACACCGGGGAGCTGTTTTTT
CASSLARALAGRNTGELFF